This paragraph covers one T cell receptor beta chain sequence. No antigen is known for it. Relative to the germline gene, one junction end is altered; a read error may explain this. The data belong to a study of tumor-infiltrating lymphocytes in primary liver carcinoma. The authors made TCR beta cDNA from 450 to 600 ng total RNA with a constant-region primer. A slightly modified ARM-PCR protocol with three nested multiplex PCR rounds produced these TCR beta libraries. TRBV1-TRBV30 forward primers paired with a C-beta reverse primer drove the first two PCR rounds, roughly 10 cycles each. Each CDR3 protein gets one entry after TCRdb re-called the multiplex PCR reads with MiXCR. The sample carries about 19,000 distinct CDR3 sequences, around three quarters recorded once. Both RNA and DNA were isolated together from roughly 20-30 mg of bulk tissue that had not been sorted. There were five separate regions sampled from each tumor.

Findings and caveats of the study: A significantly higher top-250-clone fraction was found in tumors than in blood (p = 0.039). Pairs of tumor regions overlapped more than tumor-adjacent and tumor-blood pairs did.

CDR3 length equals 14 residues. V is TRBV12-3 or TRBV12-4 and J is TRBJ1-5, with TRBD1 as a possible D gene (6 bases). The TCR comes from a woman in her 30s with primary liver carcinoma and hepatitis B virus infection. Specimen: liver tumor tissue from sampling region 4. The subset: tumor region T4, right-lateral pole. Here the CDR3 DNA reads TGTGCCAGCAACCCAACAGGGTTTACTCAGCCCCGGCGTTTT. Translated, it gives CASNPTGFTQPRRF.